The 13 T cell receptor beta chains below were found in one sample sequenced in a study of T-cell memory formation after mild COVID-19. TCRdb called the 5' RACE reads again in MiXCR, with one record for every CDR3 protein. The data show approximately 560,000 distinct CDR3 sequences, roughly 17% seen once. What was sequenced was PBMCs or a T cell subset sorted from them (not recorded which). The receptors here all came from an adult woman who had mild COVID-19 (a few samples of this study predate the infection). Cell type and time point are not known.

The DNA of the CDR3 is TGTGCCAGCACCCCAAGACTAGCGGGAGGGTCCGGGGAGCTGTTTTTT. Translation: CASTPRLAGGSGELFF. This rearrangement joins TRBV6-5 to TRBJ2-2; 14 nucleotides align to TRBD2. The trim removed 7 bases at V and 6 bases at J, leaving 7 bases unmatched. Germline assignment: CDR1 MNHEY and CDR2 SVGAGI. This CDR3 has 16 amino acids.

V usage is TRBV6-2 or TRBV6-3 and J usage is TRBJ2-5; 11 nucleotides align to TRBD2. V trimming: 6 bases; J trimming: 5 bases; junction bases outside the gene matches: 2. CDR3 length equals 13 residues. Germline V gene sequence: CDR1 MNHEY, CDR2 SVGEGT. CDR3 region: CASRLAGVETQYF. CDR3 bases: TGTGCCAGCAGACTAGCGGGGGTTGAGACCCAGTACTTC.

The rearrangement uses TRBV12-3 or TRBV12-4 and TRBJ1-1; 7 bases map to TRBD1. CDR3 length: 14 amino acids. V lost 3 bases, J lost 11 bases, and 12 bases stayed unmatched. This CDR3 reads CASSFSSRGWEAFF. The CDR3 coding sequence is TGTGCCAGCAGTTTTAGTTCCAGGGGGTGGGAGGCTTTCTTT.

The chain joins TRBV6-1 to TRBJ1-5; D not certain. Germline CDR1 and CDR2: MNHNS and SASEGT. V shed 6 bases and J shed 7 bases, with 22 bases lying between them. The CDR3 loop spans 16 amino acids. Here the CDR3 reads CASRDLTYFSRQPQHF. CDR3 coding DNA: TGTGCCAGCAGAGACCTCACTTATTTTAGTAGACAGCCCCAGCATTTT.

This clonotype was counted a few times. The chain joins TRBV2 to TRBJ2-3; D is possibly TRBD1 or TRBD2 (5 bases each). Looked up from germline, CDR1 is SNHLY and CDR2 is FYNNEI. The CDR3 has 13 residues. Trimming removed 4 bases at V and 5 bases at J, with 10 bases between. The CDR3 here is CASSGDAGDTQYF. The CDR3 DNA is TGTGCCAGCAGTGGGGACGCCGGAGATACGCAGTATTTT. Combining the CDR3 with reference TRBV2 and TRBJ2-3 gives the whole variable domain EPEVTQTPSHQVTQMGQEVILRCVPISNHLYFYWYRQILGQKVEFLVSFYNNEISEKSEIFDDQFSVERPDGSNFTLKIRSTKLEDSAMYFCASSGDAGDTQYFGPGTRLTVL.

V gene TRBV18 combines with J gene TRBJ1-2, with D tentatively TRBD1 (5 bases). The CDR3 is made up of 14 amino acids. Germline V CDR1 and CDR2: KGHSH, LQKENI. The germline V and J ends were trimmed by 1 base and 4 bases, with 10 bases remaining between them. CDR3 sequence: CASSPQGRAYGYTF. The DNA of the CDR3 is TGTGCCAGCTCACCACAGGGCAGGGCCTATGGCTACACCTTC.

This clonotype came up a few times. The chain uses TRBV9 and TRBJ2-1; 10 nucleotides line up with TRBD2. The CDR3 extends over 16 amino acids. CDR1 is SGDLS, CDR2 YYNGEE, per germline. Losses at the gene ends were 0 bases for V and 3 bases for J; bases not matched to a gene: 3. The CDR3 nucleotides read TGTGCCAGCAGCGTAGGAGCGGGGGGGCTCTACAATGAGCAGTTCTTC. This encodes CASSVGAGGLYNEQFF.

The V and J genes are TRBV3-1 and TRBJ1-1; unclear D gene. Germline V CDR1 and CDR2: LGHDT, YNNKEL (reference sequence). V shed 2 bases and J shed 5 bases, with 21 bases lying between them. CDR3 length: 17 amino acids. DNA of the CDR3: TGTGCCAGCAGCCAAATGGGAGAGAACGGGCCTTTGACTGAAGCTTTCTTT. Its protein product is CASSQMGENGPLTEAFF.

At least ten counts were recorded for this clonotype. The chain links TRBV6-1 to TRBJ1-4; D gene uncertain. Germline assignment: CDR1 MNHNS and CDR2 SASEGT. This CDR3 has 14 amino acids. V lost 10 bases, J lost 8 bases, and 20 bases lay in between. As DNA, the CDR3 is TGTGCCATAAACTGGACTCCCGGAGGAGAAAAACTGTTTTTT. Residues: CAINWTPGGEKLFF.

This clonotype occurred a few times. The chain employs TRBV19 and TRBJ2-5; possible D gene TRBD2, 5 bases. Germline V lookup: CDR1 LNHDA, CDR2 SQIVND (reference sequence). This CDR3 region has 14 residues. The V and J ends lost 1 base and 3 bases respectively, with 9 bases between them. In nucleotides, the CDR3 is TGTGCCAGTAGTATAGGAGGGCGAGAAGAGACCCAGTACTTC. Amino acid sequence: CASSIGGREETQYF.

This clonotype has more than one count but fewer than ten. The rearrangement uses TRBV6-6 and TRBJ2-1; D is possibly TRBD1 (5 bases). The V and J ends lost 0 bases and 10 bases respectively, with 10 bases between them. This CDR3 spans 13 amino acids. Looked up from germline, CDR1 is MNHNY and CDR2 is SVGAGI (reference sequence). The chain's CDR3 is CASSYSVGVEQFF. CDR3 DNA: TGTGCCAGCAGTTACTCGGTAGGGGTGGAGCAGTTCTTC.

The chain recombines TRBV5-1 with TRBJ2-2; a possible D gene is TRBD2 (5 bases). Germline V CDR1 and CDR2: SGHRS, YFSETQ. Trimming took off 5 bases at V and 9 bases at J, with 23 bases between the two ends. The CDR3 is 16 residues long. The CDR3 DNA sequence: TGCGCCAGCAGTGCTGTAATAGGCGGGCCGACCAGGGAGCTGTTTTTT. Translated: CASSAVIGGPTRELFF.

This clonotype was recorded many times. V usage is TRBV7-9 and J usage is TRBJ2-7; no reliable D call. The CDR3 is 13 amino acids. Germline values: CDR1 SEHNR, CDR2 FQNEAQ (reference sequence). V lost 5 bases to trimming and J lost 3 bases, with 11 bases between them. As DNA, the CDR3 is TGTGCCAGCAGCCCGCTGGACGGCTACGAGCAGTACTTC. Translated: CASSPLDGYEQYF.